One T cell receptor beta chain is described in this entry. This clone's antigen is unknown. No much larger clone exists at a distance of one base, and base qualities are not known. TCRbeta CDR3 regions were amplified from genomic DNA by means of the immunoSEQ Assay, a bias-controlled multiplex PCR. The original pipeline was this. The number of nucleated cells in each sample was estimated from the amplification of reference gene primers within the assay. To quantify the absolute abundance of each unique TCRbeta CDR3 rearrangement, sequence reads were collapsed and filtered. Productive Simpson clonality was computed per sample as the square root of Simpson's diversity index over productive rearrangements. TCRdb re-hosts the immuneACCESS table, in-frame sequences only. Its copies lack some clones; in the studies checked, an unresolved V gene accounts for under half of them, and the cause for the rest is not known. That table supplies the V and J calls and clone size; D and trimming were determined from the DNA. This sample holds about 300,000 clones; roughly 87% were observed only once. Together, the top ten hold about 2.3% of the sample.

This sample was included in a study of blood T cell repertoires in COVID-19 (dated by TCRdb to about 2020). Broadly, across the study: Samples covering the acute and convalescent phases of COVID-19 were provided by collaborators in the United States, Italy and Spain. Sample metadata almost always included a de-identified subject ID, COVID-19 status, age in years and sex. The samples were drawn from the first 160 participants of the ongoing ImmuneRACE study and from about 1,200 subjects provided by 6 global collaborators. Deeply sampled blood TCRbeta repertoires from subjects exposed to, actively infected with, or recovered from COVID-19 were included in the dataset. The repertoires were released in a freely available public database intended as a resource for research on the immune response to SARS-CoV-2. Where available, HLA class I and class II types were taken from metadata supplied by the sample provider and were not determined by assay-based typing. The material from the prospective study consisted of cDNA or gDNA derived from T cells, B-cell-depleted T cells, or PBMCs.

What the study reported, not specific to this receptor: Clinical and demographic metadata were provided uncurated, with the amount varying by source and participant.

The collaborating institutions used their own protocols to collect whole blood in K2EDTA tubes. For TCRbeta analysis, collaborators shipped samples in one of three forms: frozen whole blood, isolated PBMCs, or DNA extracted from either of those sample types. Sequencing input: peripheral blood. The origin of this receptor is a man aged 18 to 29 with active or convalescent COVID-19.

The nucleotide sequence is given as TGTGCCAGCAGTCCCCACAGGGGGCGGACTAGCGGGCTCTACGAGCAGTACTTC. Its protein product is CASSPHRGRTSGLYEQYF. The chain employs TRBV28 and TRBJ2-7, and 11 junction bases match TRBD2. The CDR3, from cysteine to phenylalanine, totals 18 residues. Of all the DNA, just the CDR3 is kept, 54 bases in frame from base 1. CDR1 and CDR2 are read off the germline V gene as MDHEN and SYDVKM. V loses 5 bases at its end and J loses 3 bases; junction bases beyond the gene matches: 15.